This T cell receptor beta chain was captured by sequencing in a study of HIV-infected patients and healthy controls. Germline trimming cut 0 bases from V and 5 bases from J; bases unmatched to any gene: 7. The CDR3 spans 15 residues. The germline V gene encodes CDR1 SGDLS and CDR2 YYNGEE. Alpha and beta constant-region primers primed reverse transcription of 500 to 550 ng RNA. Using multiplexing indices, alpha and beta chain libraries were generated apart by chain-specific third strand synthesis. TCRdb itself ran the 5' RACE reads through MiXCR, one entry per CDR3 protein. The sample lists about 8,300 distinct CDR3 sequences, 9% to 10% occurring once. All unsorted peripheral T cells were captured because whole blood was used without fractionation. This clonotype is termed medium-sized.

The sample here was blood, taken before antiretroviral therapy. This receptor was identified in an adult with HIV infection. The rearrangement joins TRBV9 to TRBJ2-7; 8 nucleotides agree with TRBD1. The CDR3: CASSVEGQVPDEQYF. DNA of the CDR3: TGTGCCAGCAGCGTAGAGGGACAGGTTCCGGACGAGCAGTACTTC.